The 25 T cell receptor beta chains in this list originate from one sample, sequenced in a study of T cell repertoires in cytomegalovirus infection. TCRdb re-called the reads with MiXCR, one entry per CDR3 protein. The table includes under 350,000 distinct CDR3 sequences, 9.5% detected once. Source material: PBMCs. The receptors were gathered from a human donor in good health (CMV status not recorded). Some clones in this sample may be carry-over from other donors' samples.

This clonotype showed up just once. A much more abundant neighbour one base away suggests this may be a read error. The CDR3 does not end in the conserved phenylalanine or tryptophan, so this is likely a read error. The chain uses TRBV2 and TRBJ2-5; D remains ambiguous. This CDR3 spans 11 amino acids. Germline lookup yields CDR1 SNHLY and CDR2 FYNNEI. V was pared by 4 bases and J by 2 bases, with 2 bases between. The CDR3 sequence: CASSGQETQYI. Written as DNA, the CDR3 is TGTGCCAGCAGTGGTCAAGAGACCCAGTACATC.

This clonotype was observed a handful of times. This chain joins TRBV19 and TRBJ2-6; 9 bases are a match to TRBD2. The CDR3 totals 18 residues. V was clipped by 6 bases and J by 0 bases; unmatched bases: 9. Germline CDR1 is LNHDA and CDR2 is SQIVND (reference sequence). In DNA form, the CDR3 reads TGTGCCAGTAGGGGAGCTAGCGGGGTTCTCTCTGGGGCCAACGTCCTGACTTTC. It specifies CASRGASGVLSGANVLTF.

The sample holds many counts of this clonotype. The chain uses TRBV6-2 or TRBV6-3 and TRBJ2-2; TRBD1 matches 11 bases. Trimming took 6 bases from V and 7 from J; bases not matched to a gene: 7. In germline, CDR1 is MNHEY, CDR2 SVGEGT. The CDR3 loop spans 15 amino acids. The CDR3 nucleotides read TGTGCCAGCAGCCTGGACAGGGGGCGAAGCGGGGAGCTGTTTTTT. This translates into CASSLDRGRSGELFF.

This clonotype occurred many times. This chain joins TRBV7-2 and TRBJ2-7; D possibly corresponds to TRBD2 (5 bases). This CDR3 is built from 17 residues. CDR1 is SGHTA, CDR2 FQGNSA, per germline. Trimming pared 0 bases from V and 4 bases from J, leaving 19 bases between. The CDR3 loop reads CASSLAPTRMSIYEQYF. The CDR3 DNA sequence: TGTGCCAGCAGCTTAGCCCCAACTAGGATGTCCATATACGAGCAGTACTTC.

The V call is TRBV4-2, the J call TRBJ1-2; D ambiguous. The CDR3 runs 14 residues. Trimming removed 8 bases from V and 0 bases from J, with 13 bases in between. CDR1 and CDR2 from the germline V gene are LGHNA and YNFKEQ. The CDR3 DNA reads TGTGCCAGCTCCCGAGACGCTTCTAACTATGGCTACACCTTC. Translation: CASSRDASNYGYTF.

The sample holds many counts of this clonotype. V is TRBV7-2 and J is TRBJ2-2, with D perhaps TRBD2 (6 bases). V lost 4 bases to trimming and J lost 1 base, with 13 bases between them. The CDR3 length is 16 residues. CDR1 and CDR2 from the germline V gene are SGHTA and FQGNSA. CDR3 residues: CASSSVGGLNTGELFF. DNA of the CDR3: TGTGCCAGCAGCTCCGTCGGGGGACTGAACACCGGGGAGCTGTTTTTT.

This clonotype was detected a few times. This rearrangement joins TRBV7-2 to TRBJ1-1; D gene unclear. From germline, CDR1 is SGHTA and CDR2 FQGNSA. The V gene lost 7 bases and the J gene lost 4 bases, with 7 bases spanning the gap. This CDR3 has 11 residues. Written as DNA, the CDR3 is TGTGCCAGCACCCCGAGCACTGAAGCTTTCTTT. This sequence encodes CASTPSTEAFF.

The chain couples TRBV10-3 to TRBJ2-1; 7 bases are a match to TRBD2. This CDR3 region has 13 residues. The J segment lost 2 bases and the V segment lost 8 bases, leaving 3 bases of the junction unmatched. The germline gives CDR1 ENHRY, CDR2 SYGVKD. CDR3 nucleotides: TGTGCCATCGGTCGGGGGGCCTACAATGAGCAGTTCTTC. Protein product: CAIGRGAYNEQFF.

This chain links TRBV20-1 with TRBJ2-3, with 9 bases aligning to TRBD2. From germline, CDR1 is DFQATT and CDR2 SNEGSKA (reference sequence). With V trimmed by 3 bases and J by 5 bases, 12 bases remained unmatched. The CDR3 consists of 16 residues. The CDR3 nucleotides read TGCAGTGCTAGTGCCCTGCTAGCGGGATGGGAAGATACGCAGTATTTT. Protein: CSASALLAGWEDTQYF.

The V call is TRBV29-1, the J call TRBJ2-3; D unresolved. The V and J ends lost 0 bases and 4 bases respectively, with 17 bases between them. CDR3 length: 16 residues. CDR1 is SQVTM and CDR2 is ANQGSEA in the germline V gene. CDR3 sequence (DNA): TGCAGCGTTGAAGATCACGACCAGAGATCCGCAGATACGCAGTATTTT. It encodes CSVEDHDQRSADTQYF.

This clonotype was found a few times. CDR3 DNA: TGTGCCAGCAGCTTACGGATCCAGGAAGGCGAGCAGTACTTC. Protein product: CASSLRIQEGEQYF. The V and J genes are TRBV7-2 and TRBJ2-7; D not certain. CDR1 is SGHTA and CDR2 is FQGNSA in the germline V gene. The CDR3 runs 14 residues. Trimming stripped 2 bases from V and 6 bases from J, with 14 bases between.

This clonotype occurred once. CDR3 DNA: TGTGCCAGCAGCTTAGGACAGAATATCTACGAGCAGTACTTC. Amino acid sequence: CASSLGQNIYEQYF. The J gene is TRBJ2-7, the V gene TRBV7-9, with D tentatively TRBD1 (5 bases). Trimming cost V 1 base and J 3 bases, with 10 bases left between them. The CDR3 consists of 14 residues. Germline V CDR1 and CDR2: SEHNR, FQNEAQ (reference sequence).

The sample holds a few counts of this clonotype. This sequence joins TRBV12-3 or TRBV12-4 and TRBJ2-2; D might be TRBD1 (6 bases). The V end lost 6 bases, the J end lost 4 bases, and 15 bases lay between the germline ends. This CDR3 is 15 amino acids long. The CDR3 loop reads CASRTGTMATGELFF. The CDR3 nucleotides are TGTGCCAGCAGAACCGGGACAATGGCCACCGGGGAGCTGTTTTTT.

This clonotype was observed a few times. The chain has TRBV20-1 and TRBJ1-2; a possible D gene is TRBD1 (5 bases). The CDR3 extends over 15 amino acids. Germline V gene sequence: CDR1 DFQATT, CDR2 SNEGSKA (reference sequence). Trimming stripped 1 base from V and 4 bases from J, with 16 bases between. The CDR3 DNA follows: TGCAGTGCTAGAGCATTTCGGGCAGGGATCTATGGCTACACCTTC. Its translation is CSARAFRAGIYGYTF.

At least ten counts were recorded for this clonotype. The V and J genes are TRBV12-3 or TRBV12-4 and TRBJ1-5; D unclear. CDR3 size: 17 residues. The V and J ends lost 2 bases and 2 bases respectively, with 16 bases between them. The CDR3 DNA reads as TGTGCCAGCAGTTTATGGCAAGCCCAGCCGGGCAATCAGCCCCAGCATTTT. Translating gives CASSLWQAQPGNQPQHF.

As concerns this clonotype: The germline gene is not matched at one end of the junction; a read error may be the cause. The J gene is TRBJ1-1, the V gene TRBV20-1, with D perhaps TRBD1 (5 bases). CDR1 and CDR2 (germline): DFQATT, SNEGSKA (reference sequence). The CDR3 runs to 15 residues. The CDR3 sequence: CSAKGPGGLKTEAFF. CDR3 nucleotides: TGCAGTGCCAAGGGACCTGGGGGATTGAAAACTGAAGCTTTCTTT.

This clonotype was counted many times. The rearrangement joins TRBV4-3 to TRBJ1-5, with 9 positions matching TRBD1. Germline V gene data show CDR1 as LGHNA and CDR2 as YSLEER. V trimming: 0 bases; J trimming: 9 bases; junction bases outside the gene matches: 9. The CDR3 is 16 amino acids. CDR3 sequence (DNA): TGCGCCAGCAGCCAAGATCGGGGGACAGGGACGGGGCCCCAGCATTTT. Translated, it gives CASSQDRGTGTGPQHF.

This clonotype was seen repeatedly, ten times or more. The gene calls are TRBV7-2 and TRBJ2-1; D not certain. The CDR3 is 15 amino acids. Germline V CDR1 and CDR2: SGHTA, FQGNSA. Trimming left V 8 bases short and J 0 bases short, with 14 bases between. CDR3 coding DNA: TGTGCCAGCCAATCCCAGGATCTCTCCTACAATGAGCAGTTCTTC. Its protein is CASQSQDLSYNEQFF.

This clonotype turned up a few times. This may stem from a read error, because a much larger clone lies one nucleotide away. The chain joins TRBV7-2 to TRBJ2-7; 12 bases are a match to TRBD2. CDR1 SGHTA and CDR2 FQGNSA come from the germline V gene. V trimming: 1 base; J trimming: 3 bases; junction bases outside the gene matches: 1. The CDR3 extends over 15 amino acids. CDR3 DNA: TGTGCCAGCAGCTTAGGGACTAGCGGGAACTACGAGCAGTACTTC. This sequence encodes CASSLGTSGNYEQYF.

This clonotype has more than one count but fewer than ten. This chain joins TRBV7-9 and TRBJ1-1; 9 bases match TRBD1. V lost 5 bases, J lost 0 bases, and 4 bases stayed unmatched. Germline V gives CDR1 SEHNR, CDR2 FQNEAQ (reference sequence). The CDR3 extends over 15 amino acids. For the CDR3, the DNA is TGTGCCAGCAGCCAGGACAGGGGAGTGAACACTGAAGCTTTCTTT. Translation: CASSQDRGVNTEAFF.

This clonotype was recorded many times. The chain has TRBV7-2 and TRBJ1-1; possible D gene TRBD1, 5 bases. Germline V gives CDR1 SGHTA, CDR2 FQGNSA. The V and J ends lost 5 bases and 11 bases respectively, with 21 bases between them. This CDR3 has 14 amino acids. CDR3 nucleotides: TGTGCCAGCAGCCCCGGGGGGGATCCTAAACGGGCTTTCTTT. This codes for CASSPGGDPKRAFF.

This clonotype has just a few counts. This rearrangement joins TRBV28 to TRBJ1-1; a possible D gene is TRBD1 (5 bases). Germline lookup yields CDR1 MDHEN and CDR2 SYDVKM. Between the trimmed V and J ends, which lost 7 bases and 5 bases, there was a span of 20 bases. The CDR3 totals 15 residues. This CDR3 reads CASKALRDRRTEAFF. Here the CDR3 DNA reads TGTGCCAGCAAAGCACTAAGAGACAGACGAACTGAAGCTTTCTTT.

This clonotype was observed at least ten times. The chain has TRBV12-3 or TRBV12-4 and TRBJ1-1; unclear D gene. This CDR3 is built from 13 residues. Between the trimmed V and J ends, which lost 7 bases and 3 bases, there was a span of 12 bases. As DNA, the CDR3 is TGTGCCAGCACCCCCGGGCTGTACACTGAAGCTTTCTTT. It yields the protein CASTPGLYTEAFF.

The genes are TRBV7-9 and TRBJ2-7; TRBD1 might be the D (6 bases). Germline CDR1 is SEHNR and CDR2 is FQNEAQ (reference sequence). The CDR3 is 12 residues long. V lost 2 bases to trimming and J lost 12 bases, with 14 bases between them. Here the CDR3 reads CASSLQQGWRYF. CDR3 coding DNA: TGTGCCAGCAGCTTACAGCAGGGGTGGCGGTACTTC.

This clonotype has only a few counts. The chain uses TRBV29-1 and TRBJ1-1; no clear D gene. The V end was cut by 4 bases, the J end by 6 bases, with 15 bases between. CDR1 and CDR2 from the germline V gene are SQVTM and ANQGSEA. CDR3 length: 13 amino acids. The CDR3 DNA reads as TGCAGCGTTGGCCTGGGGATTGGCGCTGAAGCTTTCTTT. The encoded protein is CSVGLGIGAEAFF.